These 29 T cell receptor beta chains were sequenced from one sample in a study of blood T cells in healthy people across ages. Primers used in a second PCR of about 7 to 12 cycles were a sample-barcoded 5' primer and a J-beta primer mix. TCRdb reanalysed the 5' RACE reads using MiXCR and keeps one entry per CDR3 protein. The data hold about a million distinct CDR3 sequences, with 48% observed a single time. Sequenced material: blood. These receptor sequences come from a man aged 25-45 years in good health.

The chain links TRBV7-2 to TRBJ1-1, with TRBD1 as a possible D gene (6 bases). Trimming pared 4 bases from V and 0 bases from J, leaving 9 bases between. The CDR3 spans 14 residues. From germline, CDR1 is SGHTA and CDR2 FQGNSA. The CDR3 nucleotides read TGTGCCAGCAGCTCCAGGGACATGAACACTGAAGCTTTCTTT. This translates into CASSSRDMNTEAFF.

In its sample, this clonotype was seen many times. The V and J genes are TRBV4-3 and TRBJ1-4; a possible D gene is TRBD1 (6 bases). CDR1 and CDR2 from the germline V gene are LGHNA and YSLEER. The ends were cut back, 0 bases at V and 5 bases at J, with 7 bases in the middle. The length of the CDR3 is 14 residues. For the CDR3, the DNA is TGCGCCAGCAGCCAAGAGCAGGGGAATGAAAAACTGTTTTTT. It specifies CASSQEQGNEKLFF.

CDR3 loop: CASQRGESYEQYF. The CDR3 DNA follows: TGTGCCAGCCAAAGGGGGGAAAGTTACGAGCAGTACTTC. This sequence joins TRBV7-3 and TRBJ2-7, with D possibly called TRBD1 or TRBD2 (6 bases each). In germline, CDR1 is SGHTA, CDR2 FQGTGA. This CDR3 spans 13 amino acids. Trimming shortened V by 8 bases and J by 4 bases, and 15 bases separated the two germline ends. The variable domain in full, completed from reference TRBV7-3 and TRBJ2-7, reads GAGVSQTPSNKVTEKGKYVELRCDPISGHTALYWYRQSLGQGPEFLIYFQGTGAADDSGLPNDRFFAVRPEGSVSTLKIQRTERGDSAVYLCASQRGESYEQYFGPGTRLTVT.

The rearrangement uses TRBV7-2 and TRBJ1-5; possible D gene TRBD1, 6 bases. The CDR3 has 14 amino acids. The V end was cut by 1 base, the J end by 6 bases, with 10 bases between. Germline V lookup: CDR1 SGHTA, CDR2 FQGNSA. The CDR3 nucleotides are TGTGCCAGCAGCTTAGACAGGGCGGCTCAGCCCCAGCATTTT. Amino acids: CASSLDRAAQPQHF.

The rearrangement uses TRBV11-3 and TRBJ2-1, with TRBD2 as a possible D gene (5 bases). Looked up from germline, CDR1 is SGHNT and CDR2 is YENEEA. The CDR3 is made up of 15 amino acids. V was shortened by 5 bases and J by 7 bases, with 18 bases between the two germline ends. The CDR3, as DNA: TGTGCCAGCAGCCAACGGCGGGTGGTGAGTAATGAGCAGTTCTTC. It translates to CASSQRRVVSNEQFF.

The chain couples TRBV7-2 to TRBJ2-7; tentatively, D is TRBD1 or TRBD2 (5 bases each). The length of the CDR3 is 15 residues. Germline V CDR1 and CDR2: SGHTA, FQGNSA. V was clipped by 1 base and J by 7 bases, with 17 bases between them. The CDR3 DNA follows: TGTGCCAGCAGCTTAGACGCGTCAGGGCGAGGGGAGCAGTACTTC. Its protein is CASSLDASGRGEQYF. Supplemented by reference TRBV7-2 and TRBJ2-7, the full variable domain reads GAGVSQSPSNKVTEKGKDVELRCDPISGHTALYWYRQSLGQGLEFLIYFQGNSAPDKSGLPSDRFSAERTGGSVSTLTIQRTQQEDSAVYLCASSLDASGRGEQYFGPGTRLTVT.

CDR3 sequence reads: CASSLGGSLAYEQYF. CDR3 nucleotides: TGCGCCAGCAGCTTGGGGGGGTCCTTAGCCTACGAGCAGTACTTC. This chain joins TRBV5-1 and TRBJ2-5, with D possibly called TRBD1 or TRBD2 (5 bases each). Judging by the DNA end, TRBJ2-7 fits better; the J call may be wrong. Per the germline V gene, CDR1 is SGHRS and CDR2 is YFSETQ. The CDR3 has 15 amino acids.

This clonotype has more than one count but fewer than ten. This chain links TRBV4-3 with TRBJ2-3; TRBD2 might be the D (6 bases). The CDR3 has 16 residues. The germline CDR1 and CDR2 sequences are LGHNA and YSLEER. Trimming took 3 bases from V and 0 from J, leaving 13 bases between them. CDR3 sequence (DNA): TGCGCCAGCAGCCAGGGGGGAAGGACTAGCACAGATACGCAGTATTTT. It codes for CASSQGGRTSTDTQYF.

The gene calls are TRBV19 and TRBJ1-5, with D unresolved. CDR3 length: 16 amino acids. V was shortened by 5 bases and J by 0 bases, with 14 bases between the two germline ends. The germline gives CDR1 LNHDA, CDR2 SQIVND (reference sequence). The DNA for the CDR3 is TGTGCCAGTAGTCCCCCTAAAATGAATAGCAATCAGCCCCAGCATTTT. The encoded protein is CASSPPKMNSNQPQHF. The whole variable domain, filled in from reference TRBV19 and TRBJ1-5, reads DGGITQSPKYLFRKEGQNVTLSCEQNLNHDAMYWYRQDPGQGLRLIYYSQIVNDFQKGDIAEGYSVSREKKESFPLTVTSAQKNPTAFYLCASSPPKMNSNQPQHFGDGTRLSIL.

This clonotype was counted a few times. The chain employs TRBV5-4 and TRBJ1-2, with D possibly matching TRBD1 (6 bases). Germline CDR1 and CDR2: SGHNT and YYREEE (reference sequence). With 4 bases removed from V and 3 bases from J, the gap between germline ends came to 10 bases. This CDR3 is built from 13 residues. The CDR3 spells CASSPTGYYGYTF. In DNA, the CDR3 is TGTGCCAGCAGCCCCACAGGGTACTATGGCTACACCTTC.

The chain employs TRBV30 and TRBJ2-5, with a possible D match to TRBD1 (5 bases). The ends were cut back, 2 bases at V and 9 bases at J, with 19 bases in the middle. This CDR3 has 14 amino acids. In germline, CDR1 is GTSNPN, CDR2 SVGIG (reference sequence). CDR3 loop: CAWSNRWMVKAQYF. CDR3 DNA sequence: TGTGCCTGGAGTAACAGGTGGATGGTCAAGGCCCAGTACTTC.

A note on this clonotype: One end of the junction varies from germline; a read error may be responsible. The J gene is TRBJ2-1, the V gene TRBV4-1; D is uncertain. This CDR3 contains 14 residues. CDR1 is MGHRA and CDR2 is YSYEKL in the germline V gene. CDR3 amino acids: CASGQARGYNEQFF. The CDR3 DNA sequence: TGCGCCAGCGGCCAGGCCCGCGGCTACAATGAGCAGTTCTTC.

At least ten counts were recorded for this clonotype. The V gene is TRBV7-2, the J gene TRBJ2-1, with TRBD2 as a possible D gene (5 bases). Trimming pared 5 bases from V and 0 bases from J, leaving 11 bases between. Germline V gene lookup returns CDR1 SGHTA and CDR2 FQGNSA. This CDR3 is built from 15 residues. This CDR3 is CASSRATSSYNEQFF. CDR3 sequence (DNA): TGTGCCAGCAGCCGTGCTACTAGCTCCTACAATGAGCAGTTCTTC.

This clonotype has a handful of counts. The chain recombines TRBV6-1 with TRBJ2-1; tentative D call: TRBD1 (6 bases). Germline values: CDR1 MNHNS, CDR2 SASEGT. This CDR3 spans 12 amino acids. V was trimmed by 5 bases and J by 6 bases, leaving 8 bases between them. CDR3 sequence reads: CASSHRANEQFF. Here the CDR3 DNA reads TGTGCCAGCAGTCACAGGGCCAATGAGCAGTTCTTC.

V usage is TRBV28 and J usage is TRBJ2-2; 8 nucleotides agree with TRBD1. Germline-derived CDR1 and CDR2 are MDHEN and SYDVKM. CDR3 length: 16 amino acids. After removal of 3 bases from V and 4 bases from J, the junction contained 7 bases not matched to a gene. Written as DNA, the CDR3 is TGTGCCAGCAGTTTTCCGGCGACAGGGGTCACCGGGGAGCTGTTTTTT. This codes for CASSFPATGVTGELFF.

This chain connects TRBV3-1 to TRBJ1-5; D remains unclear. The CDR3 is 8 residues long. CDR1 is LGHDT and CDR2 is YNNKEL in the germline V gene (reference sequence). V was shortened by 10 bases and J by 10 bases, with 5 bases between the two germline ends. CDR3 in DNA: TGTGCCACCCCACCCCAGCATTTT. Encoded protein: CATPPQHF.

The sample holds a few counts of this clonotype. This chain connects TRBV10-3 to TRBJ2-7; D possibly matches TRBD1 or TRBD2 (6 bases each). This CDR3 has 17 residues. Germline V gives CDR1 ENHRY, CDR2 SYGVKD. Trimming left V 0 bases short and J 4 bases short, with 19 bases between. CDR3 residues: CAISESLPMGGRYEQYF. For the CDR3, the DNA is TGTGCCATCAGTGAGTCGTTGCCCATGGGGGGCCGGTACGAGCAGTACTTC.

The gene calls are TRBV9 and TRBJ2-2; the match to TRBD2 covers 7 bases. CDR3 length equals 15 residues. Germline V gene sequence: CDR1 SGDLS, CDR2 YYNGEE. V shed 0 bases and J 5 bases; nucleotides not matched to a gene: 4. CDR3 coding DNA: TGTGCCAGCAGCGTAGTGGCTAGCGGTACCGGGGAGCTGTTTTTT. This gives the protein CASSVVASGTGELFF.

This clonotype appeared a single time. The chain is built from TRBV4-1 and TRBJ1-6; the D is unclear. From germline, CDR1 is MGHRA and CDR2 YSYEKL. V was shortened by 0 bases and J by 0 bases, with 3 bases between the two germline ends. The CDR3 sequence is 15 residues long. This CDR3 is CASSQELSYNSPLHF. The DNA of the CDR3 is TGCGCCAGCAGCCAAGAGCTCTCCTATAATTCACCCCTCCACTTT.

The chain links TRBV4-1 to TRBJ1-2; no definite D call. The germline V gene encodes CDR1 MGHRA and CDR2 YSYEKL. This CDR3 has 18 residues. Trimming shortened V by 4 bases and J by 4 bases, and 25 bases separated the two germline ends. The chain's CDR3 is CASSPSGPGTMTGYGYTF. Here the CDR3 DNA reads TGCGCCAGCAGCCCCTCCGGGCCAGGTACCATGACGGGCTATGGCTACACCTTC.

V gene TRBV28 combines with J gene TRBJ2-7; D might be TRBD1 (6 bases). CDR1 is MDHEN and CDR2 is SYDVKM in the germline V gene. V dropped 7 bases and J dropped 4 bases, with 17 bases sitting between them. This CDR3 has 14 amino acids. CDR3 bases: TGTGCCAGCACCACACCCGGACAGAGATACGAGCAGTACTTC. Translation gives CASTTPGQRYEQYF.

This rearrangement joins TRBV6-5 to TRBJ1-6; TRBD1 matches 9 bases. This CDR3 has 15 residues. With V trimmed by 6 bases and J by 5 bases, 5 bases remained unmatched. Germline assignment: CDR1 MNHEY and CDR2 SVGAGI. The CDR3 is CASRPTGGNNSPLHF. CDR3 in DNA: TGTGCCAGCAGACCGACAGGGGGTAATAATTCACCCCTCCACTTT.

The V gene is TRBV20-1, the J gene TRBJ2-7; perhaps TRBD1 as D (6 bases). The CDR3 is made up of 18 amino acids. The V end lost 3 bases, the J end lost 0 bases, and 24 bases lay between the germline ends. CDR1 and CDR2 (germline): DFQATT, SNEGSKA (reference sequence). CDR3 sequence reads: CSASRPTFSSGHSYEQYF. The CDR3 coding sequence is TGCAGTGCTAGCCGCCCTACCTTTTCCTCGGGACACTCCTACGAGCAGTACTTC.

This chain connects TRBV20-1 to TRBJ1-6; TRBD1 might be the D (5 bases). Germline V gives CDR1 DFQATT, CDR2 SNEGSKA (reference sequence). The CDR3 covers 16 residues. The germline V and J ends were trimmed by 0 bases and 0 bases, with 9 bases remaining between them. The CDR3 is CSARDLQGSYNSPLHF. The CDR3 DNA reads as TGCAGTGCTAGAGACCTCCAGGGCTCCTATAATTCACCCCTCCACTTT.

The rearrangement joins TRBV5-1 to TRBJ2-1, with 7 bases matching TRBD1. Germline V CDR1 and CDR2: SGHRS, YFSETQ. After removal of 1 base from V and 6 bases from J, the junction contained 4 bases not matched to a gene. The CDR3 runs to 14 residues. CDR3 amino acids: CASSLTAGGNEQFF. CDR3 bases: TGCGCCAGCAGCTTGACGGCAGGGGGCAATGAGCAGTTCTTC.

V is TRBV7-2 and J is TRBJ2-1; 7 positions match TRBD2. The DNA end lines up better with TRBJ2-7; the J call may be wrong. The length of the CDR3 is 15 residues. Germline V gene data show CDR1 as SGHTA and CDR2 as FQGNSA. The CDR3 DNA sequence: TGTGCCAGCAGCCAACCGGGACTATATTACAATGAGCAGTACTTC. Protein product: CASSQPGLYYNEQYF.

This clonotype was picked up a small number of times. The rearrangement uses TRBV20-1 and TRBJ1-4, with unresolved D. V was clipped by 1 base and J by 0 bases, with 15 bases between them. CDR3 length: 17 residues. Germline V lookup: CDR1 DFQATT, CDR2 SNEGSKA (reference sequence). The CDR3 DNA reads TGCAGTGCTAGAGTTCCCCGGAAGGGTCCAACTAATGAAAAACTGTTTTTT. The encoded protein is CSARVPRKGPTNEKLFF.

The CDR3 DNA reads TGTGCCAGCGTCCTCACCCTGGGCACTGAAGCTTTCTTT. Translated, it gives CASVLTLGTEAFF. The V gene is TRBV12-3 or TRBV12-4, the J gene TRBJ1-1; D ambiguous. Trimming pared 8 bases from V and 4 bases from J, leaving 14 bases between. The CDR3 is made up of 13 amino acids.

The rearrangement uses TRBV3-1 and TRBJ1-2, with D uncertain. Trimming stripped 3 bases from V and 1 base from J, with 9 bases between. Germline CDR1 LGHDT, CDR2 YNNKEL (reference sequence). The CDR3 contains 14 residues. CDR3 in DNA: TGTGCCAGCAGCCATCGGACGGATAACTATGGCTACACCTTC. It specifies CASSHRTDNYGYTF.